This T cell receptor beta chain was retrieved from a study of T-cell memory formation after mild COVID-19. Each CDR3 protein gets one entry after TCRdb re-called the 5' RACE reads with MiXCR. The table has about 190,000 distinct CDR3 sequences, about a fifth seen once. V lost 4 bases and J lost 2; bases outside the gene matches: 10. CDR3 length: 16 amino acids. From germline, CDR1 is SEHNR and CDR2 FQNEAQ (reference sequence). The chain employs TRBV7-9 and TRBJ1-2, with 7 bases matching TRBD1. Material for sequencing was PBMCs or a T cell subset sorted from them (not recorded which). The receptor comes from an adult woman who had mild COVID-19 (a few samples of this study predate the infection). Cell type and time point are not known. The CDR3 region has the DNA TGTGCCAGCAGCTCCCGGGACAGAAGTACAAACTATGGCTACACCTTC. Its translation is CASSSRDRSTNYGYTF.